This T cell receptor (beta chain) came from a study of Graves' ophthalmopathy and Graves' hyperthyroidism. Turning to the study itself: Peripheral blood sampling occurred at initial diagnosis, before any treatment.

Between the trimmed V and J ends, which lost 1 base and 3 bases, there was a span of 16 bases. Germline V gene lookup returns CDR1 MDHEN and CDR2 SYDVKM. The CDR3 is 16 residues long. RNA transcripts provided the template for amplifying TCR beta CDR3 regions. HTBI primers were used in a first-round RT-PCR, which preceded a second-round multiplex PCR. TCRdb analysed the multiplex PCR reads with MiXCR anew, one entry per CDR3 protein. This table has about 400,000 distinct CDR3 sequences, around 17% appearing once. The specimen sequenced was peripheral blood. The chain combines TRBV28 with TRBJ2-7, with no clear D. This TCR was recovered from a woman aged 18-29 years with Graves' ophthalmopathy. The CDR3 here is CASSLSSGRTYYEQYF. In DNA form, the CDR3 reads TGTGCCAGCAGTTTATCGTCTGGGCGAACTTACTACGAGCAGTACTTC. Complete variable domain (other parts from reference TRBV28 and TRBJ2-7): DVKVTQSSRYLVKRTGEKVFLECVQDMDHENMFWYRQDPGLGLRLIYFSYDVKMKEKGDIPEGYSVSREKKERFSLILESASTNQTSMYLCASSLSSGRTYYEQYFGPGTRLTVT.